This note documents a single T cell receptor (beta chain) sequence. Its antigen is currently unknown. Sequenced by immunoSEQ multiplex PCR; TCRdb stores in-frame clones only, minus some. The data show 7,500 to 9,500 clones, with more than 75% seen just once and roughly 5.2% held by the top ten. The source of the sample is a study of blood T cell dynamics during melanoma immunotherapy. Study details: Patients with metastatic melanoma got pembrolizumab or nivolumab-ipilimumab as first-line care. Findings and limits, study-wide: Whether repertoire-driving clones were melanoma-specific could not be determined.

Germline V CDR1 and CDR2: KGHSH, LQKENI. The CDR3 extends over 15 amino acids. V lost 6 bases to trimming and J lost 1 base, with 15 bases between them. The time point is: week 3, after first cycle of checkpoint inhibitor. The V and J genes are TRBV18 and TRBJ1-1, with D tentatively TRBD1 (5 bases). The receptor was derived from a human donor with melanoma. The material was blood, obtained from a patient treated with checkpoint blockade. The CDR3: CASSRRGTENTEAFF. As DNA, the CDR3 is TGTGCCAGCTCCCGTCGTGGGACGGAGAACACTGAAGCTTTCTTT.